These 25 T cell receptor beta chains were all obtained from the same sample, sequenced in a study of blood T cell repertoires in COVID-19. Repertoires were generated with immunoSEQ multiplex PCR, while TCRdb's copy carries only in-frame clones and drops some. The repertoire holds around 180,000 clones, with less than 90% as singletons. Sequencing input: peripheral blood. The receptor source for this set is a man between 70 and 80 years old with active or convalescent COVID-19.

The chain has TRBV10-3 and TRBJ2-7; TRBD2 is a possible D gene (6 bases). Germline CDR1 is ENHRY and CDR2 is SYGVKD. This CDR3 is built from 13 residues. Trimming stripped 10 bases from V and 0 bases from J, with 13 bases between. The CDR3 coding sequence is TGTGCCACGGCCTCCGGGGGCTCCTACGAGCAGTACTTC. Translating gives CATASGGSYEQYF.

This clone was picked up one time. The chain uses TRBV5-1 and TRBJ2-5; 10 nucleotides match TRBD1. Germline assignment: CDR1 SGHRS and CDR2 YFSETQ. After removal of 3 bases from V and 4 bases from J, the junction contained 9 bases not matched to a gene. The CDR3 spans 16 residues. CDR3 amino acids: CASSWDATGGPETQYF. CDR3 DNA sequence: TGCGCCAGCAGCTGGGATGCGACAGGGGGCCCAGAGACCCAGTACTTC.

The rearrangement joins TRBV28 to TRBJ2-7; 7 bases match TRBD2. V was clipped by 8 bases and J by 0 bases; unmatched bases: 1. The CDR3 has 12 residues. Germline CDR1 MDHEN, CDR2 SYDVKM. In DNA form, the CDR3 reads TGTGCCAGCGAGCGGGGCTCCTACGAGCAGTACTTC. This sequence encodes CASERGSYEQYF.

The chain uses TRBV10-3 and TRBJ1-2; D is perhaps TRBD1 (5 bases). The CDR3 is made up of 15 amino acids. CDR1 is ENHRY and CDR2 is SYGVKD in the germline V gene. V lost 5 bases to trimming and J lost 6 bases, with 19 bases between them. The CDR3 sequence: CAISQDGRGEDGYTF. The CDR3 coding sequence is TGTGCCATCAGTCAGGACGGGAGGGGAGAGGATGGCTACACCTTC.

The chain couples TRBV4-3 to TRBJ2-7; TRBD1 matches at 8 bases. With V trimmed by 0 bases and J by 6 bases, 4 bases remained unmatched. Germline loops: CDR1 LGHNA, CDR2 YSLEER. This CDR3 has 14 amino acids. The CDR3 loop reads CASSQEIRGLEQYF. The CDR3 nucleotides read TGCGCCAGCAGCCAAGAAATCAGGGGGCTCGAGCAGTACTTC.

The CDR3 nucleotides are TGCGCCAGCAGCCAAGGAACAGGGGGCGGCTATGAGACCCAGTACTTC. The encoded protein is CASSQGTGGGYETQYF. The chain has TRBV4-3 and TRBJ2-5, with 9 bases aligning to TRBD1. Per germline, CDR1 LGHNA and CDR2 YSLEER. The CDR3 consists of 16 residues. Trimming removed 1 base from V and 5 bases from J; junction bases left unmatched: 8.

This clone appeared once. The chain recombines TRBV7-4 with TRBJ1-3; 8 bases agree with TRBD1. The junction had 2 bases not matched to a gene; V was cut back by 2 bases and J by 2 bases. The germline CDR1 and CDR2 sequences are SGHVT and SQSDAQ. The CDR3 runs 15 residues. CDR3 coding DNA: TGTGCCAGCAGCTTACCGGACAGGGCTGGAAACACCATATATTTT. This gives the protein CASSLPDRAGNTIYF.

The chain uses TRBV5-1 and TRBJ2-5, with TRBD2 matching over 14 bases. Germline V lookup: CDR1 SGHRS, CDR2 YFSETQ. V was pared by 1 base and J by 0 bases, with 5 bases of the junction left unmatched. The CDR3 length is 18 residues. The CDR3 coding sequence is TGCGCCAGCAGCTTGACGACTAGCGGGGGGGAACACCAAGAGACCCAGTACTTC. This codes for CASSLTTSGGEHQETQYF.

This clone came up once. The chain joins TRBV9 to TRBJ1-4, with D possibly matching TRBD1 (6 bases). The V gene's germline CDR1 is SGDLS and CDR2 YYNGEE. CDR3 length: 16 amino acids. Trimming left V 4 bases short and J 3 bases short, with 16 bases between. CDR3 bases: TGTGCCAGCAGCTCGAGAACAGGGCTGGCTAATGAAAAACTGTTTTTT. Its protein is CASSSRTGLANEKLFF.

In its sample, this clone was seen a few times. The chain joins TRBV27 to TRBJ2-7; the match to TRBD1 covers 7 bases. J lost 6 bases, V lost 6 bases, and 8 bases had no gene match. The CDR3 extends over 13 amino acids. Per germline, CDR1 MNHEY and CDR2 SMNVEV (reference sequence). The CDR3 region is CASRRDRVGEQYF. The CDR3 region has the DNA TGTGCCAGCAGAAGAGACAGGGTTGGCGAGCAGTACTTC.

CDR3 DNA: TGTGCCAGTAGTATATCAGGGGGGACCTACGAGCAGTACTTC. Translation gives CASSISGGTYEQYF. This sequence joins TRBV19 and TRBJ2-7, with D maybe TRBD1 (7 bases). The CDR3 covers 14 residues. Germline V lookup: CDR1 LNHDA, CDR2 SQIVND (reference sequence). Trimming cost V 2 bases and J 2 bases, with 10 bases left between them.

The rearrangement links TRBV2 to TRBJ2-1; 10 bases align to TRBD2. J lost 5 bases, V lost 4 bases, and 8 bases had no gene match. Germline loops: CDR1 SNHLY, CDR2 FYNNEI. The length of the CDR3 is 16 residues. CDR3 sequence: CASSASSGGGNNEQFF. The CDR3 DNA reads TGTGCCAGCAGTGCTTCTAGCGGGGGCGGAAACAATGAGCAGTTCTTC.

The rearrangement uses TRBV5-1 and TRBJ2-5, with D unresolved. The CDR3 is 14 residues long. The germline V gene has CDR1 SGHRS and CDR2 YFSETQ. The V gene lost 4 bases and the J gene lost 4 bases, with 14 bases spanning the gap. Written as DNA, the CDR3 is TGCGCCAGCAGCACCGGAATTGAGCGAGAGACCCAGTACTTC. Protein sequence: CASSTGIERETQYF. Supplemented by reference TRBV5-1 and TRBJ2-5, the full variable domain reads KAGVTQTPRYLIKTRGQQVTLSCSPISGHRSVSWYQQTPGQGLQFLFEYFSETQRNKGNFPGRFSGRQFSNSRSEMNVSTLELGDSALYLCASSTGIERETQYFGPGTRLLVL.

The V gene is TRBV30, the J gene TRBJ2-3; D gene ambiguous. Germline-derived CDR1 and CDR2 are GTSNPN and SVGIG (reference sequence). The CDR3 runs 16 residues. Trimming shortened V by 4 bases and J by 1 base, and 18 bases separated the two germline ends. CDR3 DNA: TGTGCCTGGATACCTCTAGGTCTGATCGGCACAGATACGCAGTATTTT. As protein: CAWIPLGLIGTDTQYF.

CDR3 sequence reads: CATSRDLGTDYQPQHF. The CDR3 coding sequence is TGTGCCACCAGCAGAGATCTCGGGACAGACTATCAGCCCCAGCATTTT. The chain joins TRBV15 to TRBJ1-5, with 7 positions matching TRBD1. The length of the CDR3 is 16 residues. Germline V gene data show CDR1 as LNHNV and CDR2 as YYDKDF (reference sequence). After removal of 0 bases from V and 5 bases from J, the junction contained 7 bases not matched to a gene.

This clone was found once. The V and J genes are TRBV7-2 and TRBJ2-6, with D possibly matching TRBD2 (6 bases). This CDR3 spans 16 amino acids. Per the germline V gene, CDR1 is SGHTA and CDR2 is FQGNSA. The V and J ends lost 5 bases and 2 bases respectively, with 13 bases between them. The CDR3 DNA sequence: TGTGCCAGCAGCCCGAGTTGGGGGGCTGGGGCCAACGTCCTGACTTTC. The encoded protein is CASSPSWGAGANVLTF.

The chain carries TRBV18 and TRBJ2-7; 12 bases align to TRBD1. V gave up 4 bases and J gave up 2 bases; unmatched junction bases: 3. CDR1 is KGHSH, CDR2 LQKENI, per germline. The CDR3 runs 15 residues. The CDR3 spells CASSLGDRGPYEQYF. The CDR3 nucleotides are TGTGCCAGCTCACTCGGGGACAGGGGGCCCTACGAGCAGTACTTC.

CDR3: CASSPRPGLLSYEQYF. The CDR3 DNA is TGTGCCAGCAGCCCGAGACCGGGACTCCTGTCCTACGAGCAGTACTTC. This chain uses TRBV7-2 with TRBJ2-7; maybe TRBD2 (6 bases). V lost 5 bases to trimming and J lost 1 base, with 18 bases between them. The germline V gene has CDR1 SGHTA and CDR2 FQGNSA. This CDR3 spans 16 amino acids.

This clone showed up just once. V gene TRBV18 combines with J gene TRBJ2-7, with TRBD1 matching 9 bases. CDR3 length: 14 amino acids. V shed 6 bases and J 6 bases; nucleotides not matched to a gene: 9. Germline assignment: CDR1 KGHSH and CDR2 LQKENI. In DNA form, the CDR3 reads TGTGCCAGCTCCCGCGGGACAGGGTTACTCGAGCAGTACTTC. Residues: CASSRGTGLLEQYF.

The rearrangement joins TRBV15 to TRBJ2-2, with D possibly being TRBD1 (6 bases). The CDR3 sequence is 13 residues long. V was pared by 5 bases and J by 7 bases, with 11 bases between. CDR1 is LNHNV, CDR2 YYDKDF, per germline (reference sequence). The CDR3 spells CATSATGSGELFF. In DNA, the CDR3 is TGTGCCACCAGCGCAACAGGGAGCGGGGAGCTGTTTTTT.

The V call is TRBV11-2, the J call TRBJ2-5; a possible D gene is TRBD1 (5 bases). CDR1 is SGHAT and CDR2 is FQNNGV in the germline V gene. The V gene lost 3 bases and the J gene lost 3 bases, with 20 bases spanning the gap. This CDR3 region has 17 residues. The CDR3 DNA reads TGTGCCAGCAGCTTGGGGCGTAGGTGGAAAATAGAAGAGACCCAGTACTTC. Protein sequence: CASSLGRRWKIEETQYF.

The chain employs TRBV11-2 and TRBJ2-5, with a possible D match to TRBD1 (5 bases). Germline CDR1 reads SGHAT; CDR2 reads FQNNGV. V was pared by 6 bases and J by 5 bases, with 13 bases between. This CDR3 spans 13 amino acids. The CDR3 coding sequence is TGTGCCAGCAGAAGGCAGGGTGGGGAGACCCAGTACTTC. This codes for CASRRQGGETQYF.

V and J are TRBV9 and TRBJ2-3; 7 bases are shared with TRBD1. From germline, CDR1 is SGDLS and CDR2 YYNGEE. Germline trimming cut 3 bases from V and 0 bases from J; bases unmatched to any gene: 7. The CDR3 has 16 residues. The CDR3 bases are TGTGCCAGCAGCGCGCCGGGACAGTCTAGCACAGATACGCAGTATTTT. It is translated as CASSAPGQSSTDTQYF.

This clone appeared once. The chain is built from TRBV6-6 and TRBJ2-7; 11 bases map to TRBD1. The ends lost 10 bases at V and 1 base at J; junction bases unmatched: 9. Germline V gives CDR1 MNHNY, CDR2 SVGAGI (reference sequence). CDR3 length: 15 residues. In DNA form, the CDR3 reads TGTGCCACCATTTCGGGACAGGGGGTATCCTACGAGCAGTACTTC. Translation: CATISGQGVSYEQYF.

The CDR3: CASSLGQTYEKLFF. Written as DNA, the CDR3 is TGTGCCAGCAGCTTGGGGCAGACATATGAAAAACTGTTTTTT. The chain carries TRBV5-6 and TRBJ1-4; D call uncertain. Germline values: CDR1 SGHDT, CDR2 YYEEEE. Deletions cut 0 bases from V and 6 bases from J, with 9 bases between. There are 14 residues in the CDR3.